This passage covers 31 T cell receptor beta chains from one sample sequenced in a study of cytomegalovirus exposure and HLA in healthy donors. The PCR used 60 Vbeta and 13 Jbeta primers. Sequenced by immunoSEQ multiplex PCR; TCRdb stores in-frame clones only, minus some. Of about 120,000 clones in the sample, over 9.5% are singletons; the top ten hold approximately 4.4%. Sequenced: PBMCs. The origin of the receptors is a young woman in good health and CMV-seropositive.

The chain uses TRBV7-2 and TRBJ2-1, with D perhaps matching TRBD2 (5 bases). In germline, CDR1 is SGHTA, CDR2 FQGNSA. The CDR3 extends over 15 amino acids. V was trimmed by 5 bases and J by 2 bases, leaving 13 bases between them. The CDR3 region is CASSKQSGTYNEQFF. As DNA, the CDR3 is TGTGCCAGCAGCAAACAAAGCGGAACCTACAATGAGCAGTTCTTC. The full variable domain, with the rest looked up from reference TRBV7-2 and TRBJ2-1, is GAGVSQSPSNKVTEKGKDVELRCDPISGHTALYWYRQSLGQGLEFLIYFQGNSAPDKSGLPSDRFSAERTGGSVSTLTIQRTQQEDSAVYLCASSKQSGTYNEQFFGPGTRLTVL.

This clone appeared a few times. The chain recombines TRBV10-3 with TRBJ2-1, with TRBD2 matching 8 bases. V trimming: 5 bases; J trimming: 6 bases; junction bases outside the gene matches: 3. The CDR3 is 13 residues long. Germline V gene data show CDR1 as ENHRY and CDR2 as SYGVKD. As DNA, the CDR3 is TGTGCCATCAGTAGGACTAGCCCCAATGAGCAGTTCTTC. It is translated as CAISRTSPNEQFF.

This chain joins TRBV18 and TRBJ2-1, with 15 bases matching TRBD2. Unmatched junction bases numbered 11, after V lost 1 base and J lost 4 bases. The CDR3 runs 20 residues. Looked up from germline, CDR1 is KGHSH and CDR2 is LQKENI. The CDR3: CASSPRPGLAGGGKYNEQFF. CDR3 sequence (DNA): TGTGCCAGCTCACCACGGCCGGGACTAGCGGGAGGAGGGAAGTACAATGAGCAGTTCTTC.

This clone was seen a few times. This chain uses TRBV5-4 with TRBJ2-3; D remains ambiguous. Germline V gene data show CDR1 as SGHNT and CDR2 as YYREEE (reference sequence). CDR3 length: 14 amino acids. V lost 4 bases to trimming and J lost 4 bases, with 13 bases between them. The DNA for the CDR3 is TGTGCCAGCAGCGAAACTATAAGTTCAGATACGCAGTATTTT. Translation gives CASSETISSDTQYF.

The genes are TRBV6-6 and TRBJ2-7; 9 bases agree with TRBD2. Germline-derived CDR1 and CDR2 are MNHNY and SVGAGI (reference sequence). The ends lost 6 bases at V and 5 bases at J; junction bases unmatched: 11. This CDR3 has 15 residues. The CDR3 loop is CASSRDSGRRDEQYF. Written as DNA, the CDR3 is TGTGCCAGCAGCCGAGATAGCGGGAGAAGGGACGAGCAGTACTTC.

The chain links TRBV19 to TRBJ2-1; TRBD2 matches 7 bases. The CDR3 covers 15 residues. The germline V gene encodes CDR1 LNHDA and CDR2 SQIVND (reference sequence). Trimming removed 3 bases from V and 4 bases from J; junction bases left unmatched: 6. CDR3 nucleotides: TGTGCCAGTAGTATCGTGGGGACTACTTACAATGAGCAGTTCTTC. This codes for CASSIVGTTYNEQFF. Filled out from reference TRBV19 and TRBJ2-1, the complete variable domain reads DGGITQSPKYLFRKEGQNVTLSCEQNLNHDAMYWYRQDPGQGLRLIYYSQIVNDFQKGDIAEGYSVSREKKESFPLTVTSAQKNPTAFYLCASSIVGTTYNEQFFGPGTRLTVL.

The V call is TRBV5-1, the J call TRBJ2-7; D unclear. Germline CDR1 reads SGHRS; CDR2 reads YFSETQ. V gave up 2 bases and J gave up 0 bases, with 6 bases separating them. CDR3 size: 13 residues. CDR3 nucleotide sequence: TGCGCCAGCAGCTTTCCCGGCTCCTACGAGCAGTACTTC. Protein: CASSFPGSYEQYF.

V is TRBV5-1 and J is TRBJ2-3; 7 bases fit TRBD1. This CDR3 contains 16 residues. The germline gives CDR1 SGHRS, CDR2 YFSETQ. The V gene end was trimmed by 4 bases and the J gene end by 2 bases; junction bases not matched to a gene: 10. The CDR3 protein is CASSMRDRSSTDTQYF. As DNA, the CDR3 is TGCGCCAGCAGCATGAGGGACAGAAGTTCCACAGATACGCAGTATTTT.

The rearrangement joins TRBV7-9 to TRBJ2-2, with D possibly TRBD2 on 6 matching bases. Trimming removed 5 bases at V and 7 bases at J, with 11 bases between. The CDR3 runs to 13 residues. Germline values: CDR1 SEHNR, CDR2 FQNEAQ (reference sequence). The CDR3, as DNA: TGTGCCAGCAGCGCCGTCGGGGGCGGGGAGCTGTTTTTT. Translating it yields CASSAVGGGELFF.

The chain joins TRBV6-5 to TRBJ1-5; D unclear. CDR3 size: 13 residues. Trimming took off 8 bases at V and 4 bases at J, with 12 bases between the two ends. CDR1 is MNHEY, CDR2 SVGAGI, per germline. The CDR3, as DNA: TGTGCCAGCTCCGAGAGCTTAAATCAGCCCCAGCATTTT. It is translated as CASSESLNQPQHF.

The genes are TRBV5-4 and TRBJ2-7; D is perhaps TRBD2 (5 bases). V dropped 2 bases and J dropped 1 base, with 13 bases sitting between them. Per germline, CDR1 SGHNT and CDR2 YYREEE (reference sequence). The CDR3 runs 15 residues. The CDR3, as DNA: TGTGCCAGCAGCTTTGGCTATAGCGTATCCTACGAGCAGTACTTC. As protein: CASSFGYSVSYEQYF.

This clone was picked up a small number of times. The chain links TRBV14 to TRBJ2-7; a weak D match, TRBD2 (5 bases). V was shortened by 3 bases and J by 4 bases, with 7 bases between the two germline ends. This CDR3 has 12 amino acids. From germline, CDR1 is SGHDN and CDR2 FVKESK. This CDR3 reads CASSQSGYEQYF. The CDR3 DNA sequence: TGTGCCAGCAGCCAGTCGGGGTACGAGCAGTACTTC. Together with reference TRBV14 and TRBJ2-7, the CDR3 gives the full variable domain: EAGVTQFPSHSVIEKGQTVTLRCDPISGHDNLYWYRRVMGKEIKFLLHFVKESKQDESGMPNNRFLAERTGGTYSTLKVQPAELEDSGVYFCASSQSGYEQYFGPGTRLTVT.

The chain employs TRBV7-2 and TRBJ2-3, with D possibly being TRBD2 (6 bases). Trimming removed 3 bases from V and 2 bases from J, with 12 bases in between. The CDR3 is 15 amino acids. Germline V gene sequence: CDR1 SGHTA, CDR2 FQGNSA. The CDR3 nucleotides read TGTGCCAGCAGCTTTCTGGGAGGCCCCACAGATACGCAGTATTTT. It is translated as CASSFLGGPTDTQYF.

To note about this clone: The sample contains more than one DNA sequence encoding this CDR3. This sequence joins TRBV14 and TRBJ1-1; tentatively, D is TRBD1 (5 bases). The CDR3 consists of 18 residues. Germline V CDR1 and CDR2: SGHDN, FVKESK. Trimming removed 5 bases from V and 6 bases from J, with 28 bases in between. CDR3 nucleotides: TGTGCCAGCAGCTCTCGATTGCCTCAGGGTCCTTCGTTCTCTGAAGCTTTCTTT. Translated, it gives CASSSRLPQGPSFSEAFF.

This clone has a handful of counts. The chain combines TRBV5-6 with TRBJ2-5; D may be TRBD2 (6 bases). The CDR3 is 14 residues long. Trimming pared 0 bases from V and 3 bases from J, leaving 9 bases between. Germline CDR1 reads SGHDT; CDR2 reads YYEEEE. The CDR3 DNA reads TGTGCCAGCAGCTTGGTTGGAGGGGAAGAGACCCAGTACTTC. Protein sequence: CASSLVGGEETQYF.

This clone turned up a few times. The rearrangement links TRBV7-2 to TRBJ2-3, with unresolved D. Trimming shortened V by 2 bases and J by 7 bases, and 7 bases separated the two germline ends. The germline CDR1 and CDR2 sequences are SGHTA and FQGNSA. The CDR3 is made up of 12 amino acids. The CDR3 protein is CASSLSQNTQYF. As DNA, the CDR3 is TGTGCCAGCAGCTTATCACAAAATACGCAGTATTTT.

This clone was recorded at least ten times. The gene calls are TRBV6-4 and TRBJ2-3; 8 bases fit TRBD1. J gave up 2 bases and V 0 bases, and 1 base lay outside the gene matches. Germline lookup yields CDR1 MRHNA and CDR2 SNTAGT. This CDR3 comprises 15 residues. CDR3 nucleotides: TGTGCCAGCAGTGACTCGACAGGGGCCACAGATACGCAGTATTTT. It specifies CASSDSTGATDTQYF.

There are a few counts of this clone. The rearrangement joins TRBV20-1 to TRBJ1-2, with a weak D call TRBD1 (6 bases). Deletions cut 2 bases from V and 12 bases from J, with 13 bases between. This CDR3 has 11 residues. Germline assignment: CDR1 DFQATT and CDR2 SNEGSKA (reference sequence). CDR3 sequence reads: CSARPTQGHTF. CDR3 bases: TGCAGTGCTAGACCTACACAGGGCCACACCTTC.

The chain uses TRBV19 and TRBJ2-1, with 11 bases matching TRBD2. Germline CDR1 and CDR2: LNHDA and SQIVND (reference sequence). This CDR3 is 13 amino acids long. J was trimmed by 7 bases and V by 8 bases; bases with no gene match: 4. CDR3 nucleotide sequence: TGTGCCAGTTCTAGCGGGAGGATGAATGAGCAGTTCTTC. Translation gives CASSSGRMNEQFF.

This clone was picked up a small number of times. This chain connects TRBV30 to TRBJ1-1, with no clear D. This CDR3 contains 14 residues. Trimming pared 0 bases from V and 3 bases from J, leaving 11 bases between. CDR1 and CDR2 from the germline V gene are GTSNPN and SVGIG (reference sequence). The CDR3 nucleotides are TGTGCCTGGAGTGTCTTCGGTCGGGACACTGAAGCTTTCTTT. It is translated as CAWSVFGRDTEAFF.

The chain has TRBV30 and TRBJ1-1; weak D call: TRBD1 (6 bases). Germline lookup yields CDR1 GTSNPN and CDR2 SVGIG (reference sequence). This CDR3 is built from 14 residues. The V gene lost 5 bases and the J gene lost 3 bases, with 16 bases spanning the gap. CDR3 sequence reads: CAWEPGEGDTEAFF. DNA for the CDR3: TGTGCCTGGGAGCCGGGGGAGGGGGACACTGAAGCTTTCTTT.

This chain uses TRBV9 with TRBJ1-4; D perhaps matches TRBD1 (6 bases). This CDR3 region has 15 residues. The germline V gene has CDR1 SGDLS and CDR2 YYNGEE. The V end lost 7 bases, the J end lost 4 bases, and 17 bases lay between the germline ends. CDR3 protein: CASSRGGQLNEKLFF. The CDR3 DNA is TGTGCCAGCTCTCGTGGCGGACAGCTTAATGAAAAACTGTTTTTT.

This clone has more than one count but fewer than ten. CDR3 residues: CAWSMSGGQPQHF. The CDR3 nucleotides are TGTGCCTGGAGCATGTCAGGGGGACAGCCCCAGCATTTT. This chain joins TRBV30 and TRBJ1-5; 7 bases align to TRBD1. Trimming at V came to 3 bases and at J to 7 bases, leaving 6 bases not matched to a gene. The CDR3 spans 13 residues. CDR1 and CDR2 from the germline V gene are GTSNPN and SVGIG (reference sequence).

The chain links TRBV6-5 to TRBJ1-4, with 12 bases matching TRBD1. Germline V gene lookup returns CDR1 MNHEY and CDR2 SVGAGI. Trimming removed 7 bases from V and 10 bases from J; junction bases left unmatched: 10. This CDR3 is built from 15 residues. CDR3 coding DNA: TGTGCCAGCACTCCAACCGGGACAGGGGGCGGAAAACTGTTTTTT. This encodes CASTPTGTGGGKLFF.

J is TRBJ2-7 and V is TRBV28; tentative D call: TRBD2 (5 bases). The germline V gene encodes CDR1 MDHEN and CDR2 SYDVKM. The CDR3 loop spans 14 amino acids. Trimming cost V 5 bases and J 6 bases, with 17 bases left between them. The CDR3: CASSVGLGLVEQYF. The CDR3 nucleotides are TGTGCCAGCAGTGTCGGACTGGGCCTGGTCGAGCAGTACTTC.

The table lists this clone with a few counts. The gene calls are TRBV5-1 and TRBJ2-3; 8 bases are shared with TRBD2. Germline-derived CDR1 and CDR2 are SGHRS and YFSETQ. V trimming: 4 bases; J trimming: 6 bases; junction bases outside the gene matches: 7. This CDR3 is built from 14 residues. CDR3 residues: CASSQLTSEDTQYF. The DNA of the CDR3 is TGCGCCAGCAGCCAGTTGACTAGCGAGGATACGCAGTATTTT.

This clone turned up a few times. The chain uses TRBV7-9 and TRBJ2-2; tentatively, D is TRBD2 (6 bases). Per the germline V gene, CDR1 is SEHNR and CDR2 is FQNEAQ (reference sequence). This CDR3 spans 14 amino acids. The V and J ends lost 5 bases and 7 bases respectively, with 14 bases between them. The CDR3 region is CASSRPGDGGELFF. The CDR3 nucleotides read TGTGCCAGCAGCCGTCCGGGGGATGGCGGGGAGCTGTTTTTT. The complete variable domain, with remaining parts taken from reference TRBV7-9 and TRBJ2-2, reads DTGVSQNPRHKITKRGQNVTFRCDPISEHNRLYWYRQTLGQGPEFLTYFQNEAQLEKSRLLSDRFSAERPKGSFSTLEIQRTEQGDSAMYLCASSRPGDGGELFFGEGSRLTVL.

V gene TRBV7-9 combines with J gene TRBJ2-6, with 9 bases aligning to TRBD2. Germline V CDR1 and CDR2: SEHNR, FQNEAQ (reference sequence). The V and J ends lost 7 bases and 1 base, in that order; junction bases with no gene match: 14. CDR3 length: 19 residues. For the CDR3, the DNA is TGTGCCAGCACCCCCGAGGGGGCGGGAGGGCCTTCTGGGGCCAACGTCCTGACTTTC. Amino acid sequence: CASTPEGAGGPSGANVLTF.

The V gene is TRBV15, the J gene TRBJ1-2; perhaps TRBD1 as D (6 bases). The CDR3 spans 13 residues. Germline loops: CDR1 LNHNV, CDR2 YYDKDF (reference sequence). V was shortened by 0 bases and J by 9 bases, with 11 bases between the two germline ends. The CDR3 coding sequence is TGTGCCACCAGCAGAGACAGGGGTTTCAGCTACACCTTC. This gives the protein CATSRDRGFSYTF.

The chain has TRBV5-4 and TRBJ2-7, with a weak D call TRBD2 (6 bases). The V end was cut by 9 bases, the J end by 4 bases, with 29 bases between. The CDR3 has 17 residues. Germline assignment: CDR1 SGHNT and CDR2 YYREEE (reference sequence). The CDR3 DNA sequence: TGTGCCACAACCTTCGGGGGAGCGGAAAAACCTAAGTACGAGCAGTACTTC. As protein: CATTFGGAEKPKYEQYF.

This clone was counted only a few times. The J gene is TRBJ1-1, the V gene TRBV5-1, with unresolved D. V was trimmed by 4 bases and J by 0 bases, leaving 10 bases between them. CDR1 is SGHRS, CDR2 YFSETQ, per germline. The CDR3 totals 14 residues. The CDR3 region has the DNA TGCGCCAGCAGCCCCGGTAAAGTGAACACTGAAGCTTTCTTT. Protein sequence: CASSPGKVNTEAFF.